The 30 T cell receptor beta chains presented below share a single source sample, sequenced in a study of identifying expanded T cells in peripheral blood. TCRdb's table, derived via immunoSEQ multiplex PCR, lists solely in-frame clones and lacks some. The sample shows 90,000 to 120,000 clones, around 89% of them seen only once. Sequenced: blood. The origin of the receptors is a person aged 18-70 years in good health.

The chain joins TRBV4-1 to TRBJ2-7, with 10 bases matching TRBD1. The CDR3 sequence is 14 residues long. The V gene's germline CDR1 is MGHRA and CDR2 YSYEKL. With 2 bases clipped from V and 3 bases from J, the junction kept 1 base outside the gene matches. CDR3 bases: TGCGCCAGCAGCCAACGGACAGGGGGCTACGAGCAGTACTTC. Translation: CASSQRTGGYEQYF.

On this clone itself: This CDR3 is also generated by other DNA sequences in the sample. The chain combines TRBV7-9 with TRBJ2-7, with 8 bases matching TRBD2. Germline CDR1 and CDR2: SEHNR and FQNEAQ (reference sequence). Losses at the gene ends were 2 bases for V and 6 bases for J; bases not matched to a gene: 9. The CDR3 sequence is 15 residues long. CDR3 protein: CASSLRGRGGGEQYF. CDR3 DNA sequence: TGTGCCAGCAGCTTAAGGGGCCGGGGGGGCGGCGAGCAGTACTTC.

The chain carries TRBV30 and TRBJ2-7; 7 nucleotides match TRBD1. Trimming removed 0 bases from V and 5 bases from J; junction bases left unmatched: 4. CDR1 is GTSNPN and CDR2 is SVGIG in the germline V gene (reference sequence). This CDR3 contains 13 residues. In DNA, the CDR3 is TGTGCCTGGAGTGTACAGGGGATCCACGAGCAGTACTTC. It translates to CAWSVQGIHEQYF.

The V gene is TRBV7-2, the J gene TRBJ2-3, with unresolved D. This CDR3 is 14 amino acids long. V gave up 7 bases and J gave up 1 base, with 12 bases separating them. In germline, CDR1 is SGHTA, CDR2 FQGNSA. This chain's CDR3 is CASNPLLGTDTQYF. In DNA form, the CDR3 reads TGTGCCAGCAACCCGCTACTCGGCACAGATACGCAGTATTTT. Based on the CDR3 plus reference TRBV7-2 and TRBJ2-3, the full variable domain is GAGVSQSPSNKVTEKGKDVELRCDPISGHTALYWYRQSLGQGLEFLIYFQGNSAPDKSGLPSDRFSAERTGGSVSTLTIQRTQQEDSAVYLCASNPLLGTDTQYFGPGTRLTVL.

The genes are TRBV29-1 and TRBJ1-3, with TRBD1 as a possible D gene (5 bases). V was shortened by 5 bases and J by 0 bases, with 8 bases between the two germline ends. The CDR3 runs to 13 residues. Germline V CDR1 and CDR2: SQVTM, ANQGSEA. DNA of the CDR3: TGCAGCGTTTCGACAGTCTCTGGAAACACCATATATTTT. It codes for CSVSTVSGNTIYF.

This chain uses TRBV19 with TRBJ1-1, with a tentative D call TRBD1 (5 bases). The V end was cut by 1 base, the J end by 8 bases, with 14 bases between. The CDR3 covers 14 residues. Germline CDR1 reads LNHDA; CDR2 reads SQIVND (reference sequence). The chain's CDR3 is CASSIARGRTEAFF. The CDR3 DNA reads TGTGCCAGTAGTATAGCTAGGGGTCGGACCGAAGCTTTCTTT.

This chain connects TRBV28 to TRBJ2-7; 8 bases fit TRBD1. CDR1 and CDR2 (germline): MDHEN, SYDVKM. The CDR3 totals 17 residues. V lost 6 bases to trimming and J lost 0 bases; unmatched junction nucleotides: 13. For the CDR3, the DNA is TGTGCCAGCAGCTCCTGGACAGGGCGGCCCGACTCCTACGAGCAGTACTTC. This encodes CASSSWTGRPDSYEQYF.

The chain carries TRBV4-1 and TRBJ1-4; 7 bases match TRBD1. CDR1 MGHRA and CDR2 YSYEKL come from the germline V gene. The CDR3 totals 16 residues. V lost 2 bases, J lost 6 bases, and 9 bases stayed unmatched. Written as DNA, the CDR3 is TGCGCCAGCAGCCAATCGACCGGACAGGAGTATGAAAAACTGTTTTTT. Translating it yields CASSQSTGQEYEKLFF.

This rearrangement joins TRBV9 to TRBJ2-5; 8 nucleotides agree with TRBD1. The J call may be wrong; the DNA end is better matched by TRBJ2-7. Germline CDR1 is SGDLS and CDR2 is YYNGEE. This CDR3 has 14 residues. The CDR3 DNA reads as TGTGCCAGCAGCATCGGACAGGGTGGGTACGAGCAGTACTTC. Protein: CASSIGQGGYEQYF.

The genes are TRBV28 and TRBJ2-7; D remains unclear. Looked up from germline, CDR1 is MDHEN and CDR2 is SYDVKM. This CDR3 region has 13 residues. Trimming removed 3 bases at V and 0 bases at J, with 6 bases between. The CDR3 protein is CASSFPSSYEQYF. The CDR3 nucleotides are TGTGCCAGCAGTTTCCCTAGCTCCTACGAGCAGTACTTC.

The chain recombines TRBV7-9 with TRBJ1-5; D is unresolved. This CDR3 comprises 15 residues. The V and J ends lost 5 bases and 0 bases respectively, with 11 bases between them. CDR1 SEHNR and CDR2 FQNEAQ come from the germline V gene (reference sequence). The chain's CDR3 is CASSQDKGSNQPQHF. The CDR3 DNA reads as TGTGCCAGCAGCCAAGATAAGGGTAGCAATCAGCCCCAGCATTTT.

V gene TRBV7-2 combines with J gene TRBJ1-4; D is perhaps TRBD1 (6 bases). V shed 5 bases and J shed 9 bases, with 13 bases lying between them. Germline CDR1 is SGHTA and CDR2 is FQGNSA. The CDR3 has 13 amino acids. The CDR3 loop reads CASSEQGGQKLFF. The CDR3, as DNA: TGTGCCAGCAGCGAACAAGGGGGACAAAAACTGTTTTTT.

CDR3 DNA: TGCGCCAGCAGCCAAGACCACGTGAGCACAGATACGCAGTATTTT. Encoded protein: CASSQDHVSTDTQYF. The chain carries TRBV4-1 and TRBJ2-3, with D uncertain. This CDR3 is 15 amino acids long. The germline V and J ends were trimmed by 0 bases and 0 bases, with 7 bases remaining between them. CDR1 is MGHRA and CDR2 is YSYEKL in the germline V gene.

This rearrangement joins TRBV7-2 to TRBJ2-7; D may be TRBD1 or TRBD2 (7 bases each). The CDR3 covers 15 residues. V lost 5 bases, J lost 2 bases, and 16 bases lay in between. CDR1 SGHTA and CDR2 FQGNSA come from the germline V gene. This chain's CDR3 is CASSRSGGGPYEQYF. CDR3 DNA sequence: TGTGCCAGCAGCCGCTCAGGGGGGGGACCCTACGAGCAGTACTTC.

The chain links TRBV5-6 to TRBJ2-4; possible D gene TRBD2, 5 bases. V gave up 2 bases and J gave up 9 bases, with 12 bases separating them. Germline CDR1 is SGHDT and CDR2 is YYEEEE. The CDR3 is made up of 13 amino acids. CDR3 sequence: CASSLGGRGIQYF. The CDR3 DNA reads TGTGCCAGCAGCTTAGGAGGCCGAGGCATTCAGTACTTC.

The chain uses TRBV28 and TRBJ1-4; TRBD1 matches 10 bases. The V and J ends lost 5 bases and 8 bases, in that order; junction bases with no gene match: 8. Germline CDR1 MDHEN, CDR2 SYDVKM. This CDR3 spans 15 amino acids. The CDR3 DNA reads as TGTGCCAGCAGTCCAAGACAGGGGGCAGGGGAAAAACTGTTTTTT. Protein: CASSPRQGAGEKLFF.

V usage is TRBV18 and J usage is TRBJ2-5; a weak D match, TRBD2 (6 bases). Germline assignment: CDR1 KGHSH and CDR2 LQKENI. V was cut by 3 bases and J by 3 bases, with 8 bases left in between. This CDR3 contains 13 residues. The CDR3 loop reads CASSPRGKETQYF. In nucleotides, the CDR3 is TGTGCCAGCTCACCCCGCGGGAAAGAGACCCAGTACTTC.

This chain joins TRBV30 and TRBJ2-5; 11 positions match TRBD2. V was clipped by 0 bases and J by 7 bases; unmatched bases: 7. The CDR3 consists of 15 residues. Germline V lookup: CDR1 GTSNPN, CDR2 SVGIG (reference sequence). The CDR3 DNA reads TGTGCCTGGAGTGTTGTAGCGGGGGGGCGCGGGACCCAGTACTTC. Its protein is CAWSVVAGGRGTQYF.

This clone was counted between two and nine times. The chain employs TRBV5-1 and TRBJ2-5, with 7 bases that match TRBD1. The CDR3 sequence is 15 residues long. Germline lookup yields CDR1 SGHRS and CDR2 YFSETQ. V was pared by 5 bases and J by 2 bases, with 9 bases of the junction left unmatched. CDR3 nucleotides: TGCGCCAGCAGTGGTTGGGACAGCCTACAAGAGACCCAGTACTTC. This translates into CASSGWDSLQETQYF. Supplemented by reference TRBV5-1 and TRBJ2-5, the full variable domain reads KAGVTQTPRYLIKTRGQQVTLSCSPISGHRSVSWYQQTPGQGLQFLFEYFSETQRNKGNFPGRFSGRQFSNSRSEMNVSTLELGDSALYLCASSGWDSLQETQYFGPGTRLLVL.

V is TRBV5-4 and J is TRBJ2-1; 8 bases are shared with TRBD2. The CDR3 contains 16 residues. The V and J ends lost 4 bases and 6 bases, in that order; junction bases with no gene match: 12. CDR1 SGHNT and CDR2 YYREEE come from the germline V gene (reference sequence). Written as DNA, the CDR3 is TGTGCCAGCAGCAGCCAAACTAGCGGAAGACCCAATGAGCAGTTCTTC. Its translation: CASSSQTSGRPNEQFF.

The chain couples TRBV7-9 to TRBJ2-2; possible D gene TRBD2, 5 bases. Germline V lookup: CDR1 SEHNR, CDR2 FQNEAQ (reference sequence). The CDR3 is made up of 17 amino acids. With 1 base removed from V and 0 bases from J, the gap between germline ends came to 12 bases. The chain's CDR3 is CASSLDKRQSNTGELFF. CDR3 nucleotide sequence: TGTGCCAGCAGCTTAGATAAGCGGCAGTCGAACACCGGGGAGCTGTTTTTT. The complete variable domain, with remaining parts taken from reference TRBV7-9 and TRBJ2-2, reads DTGVSQNPRHKITKRGQNVTFRCDPISEHNRLYWYRQTLGQGPEFLTYFQNEAQLEKSRLLSDRFSAERPKGSFSTLEIQRTEQGDSAMYLCASSLDKRQSNTGELFFGEGSRLTVL.

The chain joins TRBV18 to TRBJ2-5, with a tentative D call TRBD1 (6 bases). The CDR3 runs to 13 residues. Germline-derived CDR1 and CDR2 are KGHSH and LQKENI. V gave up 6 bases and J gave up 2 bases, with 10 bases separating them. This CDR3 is CASSQGQQETQYF. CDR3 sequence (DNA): TGTGCCAGCTCCCAAGGACAGCAAGAGACCCAGTACTTC.

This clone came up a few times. The CDR3 bases are TGCGCCAGCAGCCAAGTACCCCCTCCCACGGGGGGAATAGGAGCGGAGCAGTTCTTC. It yields the protein CASSQVPPPTGGIGAEQFF. The chain combines TRBV4-1 with TRBJ2-1; 7 nucleotides match TRBD2. The germline gives CDR1 MGHRA, CDR2 YSYEKL. The length of the CDR3 is 19 residues. The V gene end was trimmed by 1 base and the J gene end by 10 bases; junction bases not matched to a gene: 22.

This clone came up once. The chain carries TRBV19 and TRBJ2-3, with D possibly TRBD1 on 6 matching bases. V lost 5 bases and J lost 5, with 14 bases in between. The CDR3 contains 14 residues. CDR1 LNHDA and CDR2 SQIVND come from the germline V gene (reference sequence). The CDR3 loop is CASSPWTAQDTQYF. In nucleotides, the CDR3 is TGTGCCAGTAGTCCTTGGACAGCCCAAGATACGCAGTATTTT.

CDR3 sequence reads: CASSEISSGLGGYEQYF. The DNA for the CDR3 is TGTGCCAGCAGTGAAATTAGTAGCGGGCTAGGAGGCTACGAGCAGTACTTC. The chain links TRBV6-1 to TRBJ2-7; 7 nucleotides align to TRBD2. V gave up 2 bases and J gave up 3 bases; unmatched junction bases: 13. CDR3 size: 17 residues. Looked up from germline, CDR1 is MNHNS and CDR2 is SASEGT.

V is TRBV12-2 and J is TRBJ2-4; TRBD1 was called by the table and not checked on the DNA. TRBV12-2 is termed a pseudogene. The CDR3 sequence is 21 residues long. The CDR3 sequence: CASRLPFAGTGPLGGKNIQYF. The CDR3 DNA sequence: TGTGCAAGTCGCTTGCCGTTCGCTGGCACAGGACCCCTGGGTGGCAAAAACATTCAGTACTTC.

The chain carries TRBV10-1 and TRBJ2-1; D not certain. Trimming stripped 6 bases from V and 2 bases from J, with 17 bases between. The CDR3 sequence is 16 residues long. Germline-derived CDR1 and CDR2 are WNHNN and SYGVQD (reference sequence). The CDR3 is CASSPLIPGPYNEQFF. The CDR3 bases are TGCGCCAGCAGCCCACTGATTCCAGGCCCCTACAATGAGCAGTTCTTC.

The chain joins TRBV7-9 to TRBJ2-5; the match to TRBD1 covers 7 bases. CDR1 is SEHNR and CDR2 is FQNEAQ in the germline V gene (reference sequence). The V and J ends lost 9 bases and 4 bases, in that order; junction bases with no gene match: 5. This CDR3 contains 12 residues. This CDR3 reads CARGGPSETQYF. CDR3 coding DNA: TGTGCCAGAGGGGGCCCTTCAGAGACCCAGTACTTC.

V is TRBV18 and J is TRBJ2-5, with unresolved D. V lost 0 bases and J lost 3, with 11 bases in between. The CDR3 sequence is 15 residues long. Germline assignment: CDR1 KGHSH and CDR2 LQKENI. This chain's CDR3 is CASSPPSSREETQYF. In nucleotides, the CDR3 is TGTGCCAGCTCACCACCGTCCAGTCGGGAAGAGACCCAGTACTTC.

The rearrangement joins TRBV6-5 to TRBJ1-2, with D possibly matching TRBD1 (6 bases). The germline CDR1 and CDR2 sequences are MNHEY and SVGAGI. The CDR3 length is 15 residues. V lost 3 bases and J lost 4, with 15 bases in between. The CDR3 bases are TGTGCCAGCAGTTATCGGGACATCGACAGCTATGGCTACACCTTC. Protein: CASSYRDIDSYGYTF.